Detailed here is one TCR beta chain. Its antigen is unknown. This entry belongs to a study of cytomegalovirus exposure and HLA in healthy donors. Study details: The 90 to 150 validation repertoires, a later analysis reported, used the same platform as the 666 first-cohort repertoires.

The repertoire was sequenced with immunoSEQ multiplex PCR; TCRdb's copy has only in-frame clones and lacks some. Here the sample spans 110,000 to 150,000 clones, roughly nine tenths being singletons. The study's findings and limits: For cytomegalovirus status, the classifier reportedly gave diagnoses with high specificity and sensitivity. Listed as cytomegalovirus-associated were 150 to 200 TCR beta chains.

Germline V gene data show CDR1 as SGHVS and CDR2 as FQNEAQ. Trimming pared 4 bases from V and 6 bases from J, leaving 12 bases between. CDR3 length equals 13 residues. The chain has TRBV7-8 and TRBJ1-1, with D possibly being TRBD1 (5 bases). The TCR originated in a woman aged 18-29 years in good health and CMV-seropositive. Sequenced material: PBMCs. CDR3 coding DNA: TGTGCCAGCAGCTCACTGGGACTGCCTGAAGCTTTCTTT. This encodes CASSSLGLPEAFF. Looking up the rest from reference TRBV7-8 and TRBJ1-1 gives the full variable domain: GAGVSQSPRYKVAKRGQDVALRCDPISGHVSLFWYQQALGQGPEFLTYFQNEAQLDKSGLPSDRFFAERPEGSVSTLKIQRTQQEDSAVYLCASSSLGLPEAFFGQGTRLTVV.